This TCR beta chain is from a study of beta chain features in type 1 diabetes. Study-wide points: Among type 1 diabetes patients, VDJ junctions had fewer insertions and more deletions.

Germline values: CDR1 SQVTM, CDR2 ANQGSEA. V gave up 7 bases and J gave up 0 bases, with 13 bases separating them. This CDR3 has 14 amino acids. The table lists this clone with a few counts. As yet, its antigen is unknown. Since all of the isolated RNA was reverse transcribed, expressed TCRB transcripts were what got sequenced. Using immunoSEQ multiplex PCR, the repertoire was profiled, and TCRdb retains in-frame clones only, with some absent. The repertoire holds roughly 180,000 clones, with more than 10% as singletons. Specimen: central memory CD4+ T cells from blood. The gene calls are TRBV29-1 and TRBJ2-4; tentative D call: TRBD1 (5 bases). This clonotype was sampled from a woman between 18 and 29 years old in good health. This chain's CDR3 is CSASPGIAKNIQYF. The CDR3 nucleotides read TGCAGCGCCTCCCCAGGGATAGCCAAAAACATTCAGTACTTC.